A single sample is the source of the 8 T cell receptor beta chains below, sequenced in a study of blood T cell dynamics during melanoma immunotherapy. Some clones are missing from TCRdb's copy, which holds only in-frame ones; the method was immunoSEQ multiplex PCR. Of 15,000 to 20,000 clones listed, 91% are singletons. As to time point: pre-treatment baseline. Sequencing was performed on blood, taken from a patient treated with checkpoint blockade. Receptors were obtained from a human donor with melanoma.

The gene calls are TRBV29-1 and TRBJ1-1, with D possibly matching TRBD1 (6 bases). In germline, CDR1 is SQVTM, CDR2 ANQGSEA. Trimming left V 3 bases short and J 0 bases short, with 14 bases between. CDR3 length equals 15 residues. The CDR3 spells CSVERGRGMNTEAFF. The CDR3 coding sequence is TGCAGCGTTGAGAGGGGCAGGGGCATGAACACTGAAGCTTTCTTT. Variable domain in full (rest from reference TRBV29-1 and TRBJ1-1): SAVISQKPSRDICQRGTSLTIQCQVDSQVTMMFWYRQQPGQSLTLIATANQGSEATYESGFVIDKFPISRPNLTFSTLTVSNMSPEDSSIYLCSVERGRGMNTEAFFGQGTRLTVV.

The chain combines TRBV11-2 with TRBJ1-5, with 8 bases fitting TRBD1. The CDR3 contains 17 residues. The ends lost 0 bases at V and 4 bases at J; junction bases unmatched: 8. Germline CDR1 and CDR2: SGHAT and FQNNGV. The chain's CDR3 is CASSLDGAGTGNQPQHF. CDR3 nucleotides: TGTGCCAGCAGCTTAGATGGCGCCGGGACAGGTAATCAGCCCCAGCATTTT.

The rearrangement links TRBV7-9 to TRBJ1-4; tentatively, D is TRBD1 (5 bases). Trimming shortened V by 5 bases and J by 8 bases, and 18 bases separated the two germline ends. Germline V gives CDR1 SEHNR, CDR2 FQNEAQ (reference sequence). The CDR3 consists of 15 residues. As DNA, the CDR3 is TGTGCCAGCAGCGAGTCGGGGACTACATTCGAAAAACTGTTTTTT. Amino acid sequence: CASSESGTTFEKLFF.

The chain employs TRBV28 and TRBJ1-3; tentatively, D is TRBD1 (5 bases). Germline V lookup: CDR1 MDHEN, CDR2 SYDVKM. Trimming stripped 8 bases from V and 0 bases from J, with 14 bases between. CDR3 size: 15 residues. The CDR3 DNA is TGTGCCAGCTCAACACACGGGGGCTCTGGAAACACCATATATTTT. Residues: CASSTHGGSGNTIYF.

J is TRBJ2-6 and V is TRBV6-4, with D tentatively TRBD1 or TRBD2 (6 bases each). The CDR3 sequence is 19 residues long. V shed 0 bases and J shed 4 bases, with 19 bases lying between them. The germline gives CDR1 MRHNA, CDR2 SNTAGT. CDR3 protein: CASSDSSSGGLSGANVLTF. As DNA, the CDR3 is TGTGCCAGCAGTGACTCGAGCAGTGGGGGGCTTTCAGGGGCCAACGTCCTGACTTTC.

Written as DNA, the CDR3 is TGTGCCAGCAGCCTCTCGACAGGGAATAATGAAAAACTGTTTTTT. Its protein product is CASSLSTGNNEKLFF. The chain employs TRBV5-6 and TRBJ1-4; 7 nucleotides agree with TRBD1. The V gene end was trimmed by 4 bases and the J gene end by 4 bases; junction bases not matched to a gene: 7. The germline CDR1 and CDR2 sequences are SGHDT and YYEEEE. This CDR3 has 15 amino acids.

The rearrangement links TRBV6-6 to TRBJ1-4, with D possibly being TRBD1 (5 bases). The germline gives CDR1 MNHNY, CDR2 SVGAGI (reference sequence). This CDR3 contains 14 residues. Trimming stripped 6 bases from V and 6 bases from J, with 14 bases between. The CDR3 nucleotides read TGTGCCAGCAGCGCCCTCGGGGGATATGAAAAACTGTTTTTT. Its protein product is CASSALGGYEKLFF.

The rearrangement links TRBV7-2 to TRBJ2-7; no clear D gene. Germline V gene data show CDR1 as SGHTA and CDR2 as FQGNSA. The CDR3 extends over 15 amino acids. V lost 1 base, J lost 3 bases, and 13 bases lay in between. CDR3 in amino acids: CASSLDFWGNYEQYF. For the CDR3, the DNA is TGTGCCAGCAGCTTAGATTTCTGGGGAAACTACGAGCAGTACTTC.